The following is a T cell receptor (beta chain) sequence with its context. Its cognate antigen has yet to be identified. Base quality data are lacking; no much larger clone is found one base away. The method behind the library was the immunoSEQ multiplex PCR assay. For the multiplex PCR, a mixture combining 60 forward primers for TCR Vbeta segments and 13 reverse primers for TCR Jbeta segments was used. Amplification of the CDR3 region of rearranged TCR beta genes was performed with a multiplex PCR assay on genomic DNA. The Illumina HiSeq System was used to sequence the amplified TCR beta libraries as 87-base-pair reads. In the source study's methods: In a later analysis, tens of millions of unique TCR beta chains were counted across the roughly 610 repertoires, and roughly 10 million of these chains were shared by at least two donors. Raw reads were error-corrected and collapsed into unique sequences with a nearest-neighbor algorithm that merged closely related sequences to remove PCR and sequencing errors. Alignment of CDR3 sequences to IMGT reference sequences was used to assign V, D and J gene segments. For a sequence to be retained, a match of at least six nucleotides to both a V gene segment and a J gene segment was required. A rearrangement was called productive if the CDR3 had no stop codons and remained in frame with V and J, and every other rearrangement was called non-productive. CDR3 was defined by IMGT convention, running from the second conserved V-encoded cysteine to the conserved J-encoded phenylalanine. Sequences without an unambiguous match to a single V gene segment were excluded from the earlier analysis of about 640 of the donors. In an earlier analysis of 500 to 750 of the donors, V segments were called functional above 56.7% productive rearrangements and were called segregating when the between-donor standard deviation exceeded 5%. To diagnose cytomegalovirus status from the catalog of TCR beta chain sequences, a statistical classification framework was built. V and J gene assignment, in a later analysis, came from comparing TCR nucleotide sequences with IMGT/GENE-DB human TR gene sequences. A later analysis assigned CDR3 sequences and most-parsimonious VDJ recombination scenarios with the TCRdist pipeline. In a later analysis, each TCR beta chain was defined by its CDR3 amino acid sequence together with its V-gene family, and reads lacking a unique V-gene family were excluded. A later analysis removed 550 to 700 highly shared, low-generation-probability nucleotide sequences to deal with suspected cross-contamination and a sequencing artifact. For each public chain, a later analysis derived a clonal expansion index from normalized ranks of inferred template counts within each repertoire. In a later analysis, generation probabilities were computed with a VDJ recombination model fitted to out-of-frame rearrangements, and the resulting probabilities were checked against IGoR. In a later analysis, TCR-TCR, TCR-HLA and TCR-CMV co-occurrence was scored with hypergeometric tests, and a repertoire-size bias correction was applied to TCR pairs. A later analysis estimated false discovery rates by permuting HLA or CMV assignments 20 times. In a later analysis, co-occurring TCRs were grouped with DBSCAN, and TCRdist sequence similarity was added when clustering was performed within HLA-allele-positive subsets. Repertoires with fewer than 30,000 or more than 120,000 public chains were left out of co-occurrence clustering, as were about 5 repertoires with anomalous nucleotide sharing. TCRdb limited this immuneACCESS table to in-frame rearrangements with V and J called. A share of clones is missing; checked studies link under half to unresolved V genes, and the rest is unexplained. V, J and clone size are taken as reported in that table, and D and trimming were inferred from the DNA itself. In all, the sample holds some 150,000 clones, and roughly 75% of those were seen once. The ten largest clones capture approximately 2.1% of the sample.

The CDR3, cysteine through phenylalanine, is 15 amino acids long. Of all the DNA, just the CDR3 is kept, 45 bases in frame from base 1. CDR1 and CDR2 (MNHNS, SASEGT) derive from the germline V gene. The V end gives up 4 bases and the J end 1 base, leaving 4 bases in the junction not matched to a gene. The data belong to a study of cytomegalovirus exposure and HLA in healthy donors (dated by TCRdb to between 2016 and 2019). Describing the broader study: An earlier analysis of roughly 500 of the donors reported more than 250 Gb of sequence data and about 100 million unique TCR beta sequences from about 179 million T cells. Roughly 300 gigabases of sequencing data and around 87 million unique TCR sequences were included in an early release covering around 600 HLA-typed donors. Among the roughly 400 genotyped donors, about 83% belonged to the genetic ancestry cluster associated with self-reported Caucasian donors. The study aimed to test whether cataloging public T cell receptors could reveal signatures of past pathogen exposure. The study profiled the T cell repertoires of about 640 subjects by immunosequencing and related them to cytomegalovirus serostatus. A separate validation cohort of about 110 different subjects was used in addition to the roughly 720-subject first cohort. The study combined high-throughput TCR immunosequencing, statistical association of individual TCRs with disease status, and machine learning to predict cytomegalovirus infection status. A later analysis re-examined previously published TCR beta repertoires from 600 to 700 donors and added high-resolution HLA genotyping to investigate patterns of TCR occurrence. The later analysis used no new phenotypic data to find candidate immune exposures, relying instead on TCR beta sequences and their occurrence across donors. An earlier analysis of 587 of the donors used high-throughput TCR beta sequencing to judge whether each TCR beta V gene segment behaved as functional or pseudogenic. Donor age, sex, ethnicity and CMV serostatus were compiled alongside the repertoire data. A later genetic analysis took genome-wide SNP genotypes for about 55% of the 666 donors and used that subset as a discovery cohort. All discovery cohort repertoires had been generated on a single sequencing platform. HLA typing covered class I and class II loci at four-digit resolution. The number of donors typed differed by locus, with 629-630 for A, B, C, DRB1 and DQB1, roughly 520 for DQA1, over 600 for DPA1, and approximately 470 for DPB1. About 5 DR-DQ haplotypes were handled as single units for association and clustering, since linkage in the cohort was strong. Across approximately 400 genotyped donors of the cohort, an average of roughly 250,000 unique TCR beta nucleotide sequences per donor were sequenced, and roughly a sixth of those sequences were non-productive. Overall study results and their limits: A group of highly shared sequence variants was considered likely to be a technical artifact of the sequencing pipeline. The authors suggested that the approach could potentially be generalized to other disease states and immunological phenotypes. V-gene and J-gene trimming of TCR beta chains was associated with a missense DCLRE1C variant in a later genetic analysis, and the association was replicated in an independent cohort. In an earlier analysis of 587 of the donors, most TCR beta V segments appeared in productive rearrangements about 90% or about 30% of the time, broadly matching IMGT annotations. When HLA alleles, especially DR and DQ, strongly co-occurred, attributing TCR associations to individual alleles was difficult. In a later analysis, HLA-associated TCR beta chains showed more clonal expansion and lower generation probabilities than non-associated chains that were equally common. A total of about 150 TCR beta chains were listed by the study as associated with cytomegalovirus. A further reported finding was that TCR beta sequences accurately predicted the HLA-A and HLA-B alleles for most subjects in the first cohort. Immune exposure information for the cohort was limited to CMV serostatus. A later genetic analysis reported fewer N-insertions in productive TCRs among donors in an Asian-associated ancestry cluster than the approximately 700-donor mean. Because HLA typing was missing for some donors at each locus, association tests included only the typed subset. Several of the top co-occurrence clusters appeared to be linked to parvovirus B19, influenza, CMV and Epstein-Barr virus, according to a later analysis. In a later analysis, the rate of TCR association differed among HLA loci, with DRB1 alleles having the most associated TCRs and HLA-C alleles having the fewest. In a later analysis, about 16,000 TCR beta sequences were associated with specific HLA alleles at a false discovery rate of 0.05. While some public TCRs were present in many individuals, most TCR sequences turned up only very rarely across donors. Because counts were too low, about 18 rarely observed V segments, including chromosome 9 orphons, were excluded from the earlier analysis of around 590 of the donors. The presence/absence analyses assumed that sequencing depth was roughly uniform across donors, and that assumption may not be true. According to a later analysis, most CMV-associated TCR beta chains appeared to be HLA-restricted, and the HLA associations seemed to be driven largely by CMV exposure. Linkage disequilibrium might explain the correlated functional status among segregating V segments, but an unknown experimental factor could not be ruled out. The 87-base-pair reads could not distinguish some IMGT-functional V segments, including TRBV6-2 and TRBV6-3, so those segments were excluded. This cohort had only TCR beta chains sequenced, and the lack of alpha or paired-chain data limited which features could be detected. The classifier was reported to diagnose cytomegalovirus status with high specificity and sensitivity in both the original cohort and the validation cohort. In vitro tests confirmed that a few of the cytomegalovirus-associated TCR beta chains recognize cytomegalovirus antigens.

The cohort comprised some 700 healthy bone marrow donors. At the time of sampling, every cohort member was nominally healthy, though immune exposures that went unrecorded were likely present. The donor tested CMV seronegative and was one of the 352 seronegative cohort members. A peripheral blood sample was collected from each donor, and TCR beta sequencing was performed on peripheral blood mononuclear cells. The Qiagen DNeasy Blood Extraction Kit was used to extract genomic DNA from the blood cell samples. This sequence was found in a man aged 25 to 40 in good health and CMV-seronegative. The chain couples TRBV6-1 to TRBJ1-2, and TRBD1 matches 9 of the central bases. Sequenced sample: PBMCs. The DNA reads TGTGCCAGCAGTGGTGCGGACAGGGGTAACTATGGCTACACCTTC. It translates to CASSGADRGNYGYTF.